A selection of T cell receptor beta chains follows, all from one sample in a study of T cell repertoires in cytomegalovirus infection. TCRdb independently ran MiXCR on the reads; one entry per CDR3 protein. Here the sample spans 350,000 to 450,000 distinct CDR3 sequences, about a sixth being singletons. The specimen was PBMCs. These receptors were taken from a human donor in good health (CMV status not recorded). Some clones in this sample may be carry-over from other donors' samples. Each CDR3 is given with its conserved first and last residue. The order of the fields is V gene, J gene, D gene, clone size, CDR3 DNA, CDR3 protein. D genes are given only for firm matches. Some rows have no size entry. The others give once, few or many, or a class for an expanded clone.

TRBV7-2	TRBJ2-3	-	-	TGTGCCAGCAGGGAGGGGTTTGGGAGGGATACGCAGTATTTT	CASREGFGRDTQYF
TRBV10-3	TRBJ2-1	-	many	TGTGCCATCGGCGGGACGTACAATGAGCAGTTCTTC	CAIGGTYNEQFF
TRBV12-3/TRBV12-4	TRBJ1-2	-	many	TGTGCCAGCAGCCCGGACGTCAACTATGGCTACACCTTC	CASSPDVNYGYTF
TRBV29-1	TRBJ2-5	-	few	TGCAGCTTCTGGGGGGGCGATGAGACCCAGTACTTC	CSFWGGDETQYF
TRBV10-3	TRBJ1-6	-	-	TGTGCCATCAGGGATTTCTATAATTCACCCCTCCACTTT	CAIRDFYNSPLHF
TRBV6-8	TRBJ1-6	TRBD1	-	TGTGCCAGCAGTTCCGGGACAGGGAGCTCCTATAATTCACCCCTCCACTTT	CASSSGTGSSYNSPLHF
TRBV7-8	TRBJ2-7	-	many	TGTGCCAGCAGCCAGACGAACTCGGGTTCCCGCGAGCAGTACTTC	CASSQTNSGSREQYF
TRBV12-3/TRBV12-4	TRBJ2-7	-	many	TGTGCCAGCAGTTTCAGTTACGGGGACGACGAGCAGTACTTC	CASSFSYGDDEQYF
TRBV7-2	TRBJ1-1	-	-	TGTGCCAGCAGGAGGGGTATGAACACTGAAGCTTTCTTT	CASRRGMNTEAFF
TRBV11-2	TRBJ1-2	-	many	TGTGCCAGCAGCCTAGGGTCCAGGGGAGGCTACACCTTC	CASSLGSRGGYTF
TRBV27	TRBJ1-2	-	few	TGTGCCAGCAGTTTATACCGGCAGCTGCCCGGCTACACCTTC	CASSLYRQLPGYTF
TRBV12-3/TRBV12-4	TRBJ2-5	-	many	TGTGCCAGCAGTTTTGACAGCGGGGAGACCCAGTACTTC	CASSFDSGETQYF
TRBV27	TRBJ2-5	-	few	TGTGCCAGCAGCCCGCGGGGCATACAAGAGACCCAGTACTTC	CASSPRGIQETQYF
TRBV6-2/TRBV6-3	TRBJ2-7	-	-	TGTGCCAGCAGTTACTCGAGGGTCCCGAGGCGCGAGCAGTACTTC	CASSYSRVPRREQYF
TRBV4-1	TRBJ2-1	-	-	TGCGCCAGCAGCCAAGGACTAGTGGCCAATGAGCAGTTCTTC	CASSQGLVANEQFF
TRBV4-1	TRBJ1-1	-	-	TGCGCCAGCAGCCAAGTGGATTCCTGGAACACTGAAGCTTTCTTT	CASSQVDSWNTEAFF
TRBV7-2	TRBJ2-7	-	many	TGTGCCAGCAGCTTAGAGGCAGCCAGCTCCTACGAGCAGTACTTC	CASSLEAASSYEQYF
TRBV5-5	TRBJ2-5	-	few	TGTGCCAGCAGCAGGGACACCCAAGAGACCCAGTACTTC	CASSRDTQETQYF
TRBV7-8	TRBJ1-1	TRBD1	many	TGTGCCAGCAGCTTAGAGGGCAGGGGGTGGACTGAAGCTTTCTTT	CASSLEGRGWTEAFF
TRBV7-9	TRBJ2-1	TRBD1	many	TGTGCCAGCAGCGCCAGTAGACAGGGCGGGTACAATGAGCAGTTCTTC	CASSASRQGGYNEQFF
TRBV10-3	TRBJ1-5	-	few	TGTGCCATCAGTGAGTCTAGAGGGGAAAATCAGCCCCAGCATTTT	CAISESRGENQPQHF
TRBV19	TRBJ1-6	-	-	TGTGCCAGTAGTACGGCCCGGGGAGCCCTCCACTTT	CASSTARGALHF
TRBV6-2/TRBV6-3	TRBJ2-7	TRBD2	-	TGTGCCAGCAGAGTGACTAGCGGGAGAGCCAAGCAGTACTTC	CASRVTSGRAKQYF
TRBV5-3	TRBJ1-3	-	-	TGTGCCAGCCGGGATACTACAGCTCGCTCTGGAAACACCATATATTTT	CASRDTTARSGNTIYF
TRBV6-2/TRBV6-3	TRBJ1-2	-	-	TGTGCCAGCAGTGTAAGATCTGGACAGAACTATGGCTACACCTTC	CASSVRSGQNYGYTF
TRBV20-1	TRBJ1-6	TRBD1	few	TGCAGTGCGTCCGGGACAGGGGGGGCGTCCTATAATTCACCCCTCCACTTT	CSASGTGGASYNSPLHF
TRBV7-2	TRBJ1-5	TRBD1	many	TGTGCCAGCAGCTTAGACGGACAGGCCAATCAGCCCCAGCATTTT	CASSLDGQANQPQHF
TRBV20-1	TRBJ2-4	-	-	TGCAGTGCTAGTCACAGTATCAAAAACATTCAGTACTTC	CSASHSIKNIQYF
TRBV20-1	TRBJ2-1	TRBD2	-	TGCAGTGTTCAGCGGGGGGGCCGGAACTACAATGAGCAGTTCTTC	CSVQRGGRNYNEQFF
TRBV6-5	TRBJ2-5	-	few	TGTGCCAGCAGTTCGTTGGGACGGCAAGAGACCCAGTACTTC	CASSSLGRQETQYF
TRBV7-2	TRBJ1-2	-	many	TGTGCCAGCAGCCCCGATAACTATGGCTACACCTTC	CASSPDNYGYTF
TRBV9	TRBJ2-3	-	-	TGTGCCAGCAGCGAATGGCCTGGGGAAACAGATACGCAGTATTTT	CASSEWPGETDTQYF
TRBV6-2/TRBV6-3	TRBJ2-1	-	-	TGTGCCAGCAGTTACAAGTTCAGGGGTGATGAGCAGTTCTTC	CASSYKFRGDEQFF
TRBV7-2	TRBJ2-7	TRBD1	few	TGTGCCAGCAGCCGTATTTATAACCCCGGGACAGCTCCCTACGAGCAGTACTTC	CASSRIYNPGTAPYEQYF
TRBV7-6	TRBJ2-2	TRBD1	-	TGTGCCAGCAGCTTAGGCAGGGGGCCCGGGGAGCTGTTTTTT	CASSLGRGPGELFF
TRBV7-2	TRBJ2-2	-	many	TGTGCCAGCAGCGTCGTCCCAGCTGGGTCCGGGGAGCTGTTTTTT	CASSVVPAGSGELFF
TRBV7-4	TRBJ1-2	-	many	TGTGCCAGCTTCTGGGGATGGTGTGGCTACACCTTC	CASFWGWCGYTF
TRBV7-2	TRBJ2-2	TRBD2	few	TGTGCCAGCAGCTTAGAAGCTAGCGGGGGGCTTAGGGCCGGGGAGCTGTTTTTT	CASSLEASGGLRAGELFF
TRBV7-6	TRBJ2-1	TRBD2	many	TGTGCCAGCAGCTTAAGTAGCGGGGGGGCTTCCTACAATGAGCAGTTCTTC	CASSLSSGGASYNEQFF
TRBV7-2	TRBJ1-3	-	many	TGTGCCATCGAGGACACCATATATTTT	CAIEDTIYF
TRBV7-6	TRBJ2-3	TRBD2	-	TGTGCCAGCAGCTCGGGACTAGCGATCCCAGATACGCAGTATTTT	CASSSGLAIPDTQYF
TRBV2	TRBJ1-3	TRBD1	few	TGTGCCAGCAGTGAAGCGACAGGGACAGGAAACACCATATATTTT	CASSEATGTGNTIYF
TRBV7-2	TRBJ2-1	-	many	TGTGCCAGCAGCGCCCAACTACTAGGGAATGAGCAGTTCTTC	CASSAQLLGNEQFF
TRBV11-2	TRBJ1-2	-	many	TGTGCCAGCAGCTTAGAGTTGGGACCGGCCTATGGCTACACCTTC	CASSLELGPAYGYTF
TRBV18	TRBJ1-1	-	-	TGTGCCAGCTCACATAGGCAGACGAACACTGAAGCTTTCTTT	CASSHRQTNTEAFF
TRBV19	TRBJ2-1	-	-	TGTGCCAGTAGTATCGTGGGGGCGGGTAATGAGCAGTTCTTC	CASSIVGAGNEQFF
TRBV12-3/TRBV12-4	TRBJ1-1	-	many	TGTGCCAGCAGTTTAGTCGGAGTAGGGACTGAAGCTTTCTTT	CASSLVGVGTEAFF
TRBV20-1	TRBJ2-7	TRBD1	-	TGCAGTGCTTGGCCGGGACAGCCGTACGAGCAGTACTTC	CSAWPGQPYEQYF
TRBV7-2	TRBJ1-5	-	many	TGTGCCAGCAGCTTAGGGTCAGGGGCCAATCAGCCCCAGCATTTT	CASSLGSGANQPQHF
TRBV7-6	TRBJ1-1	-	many	TGTGCCAGCAGCGCCGCGGGGGGATTGAACACTGAAGCTTTCTTT	CASSAAGGLNTEAFF
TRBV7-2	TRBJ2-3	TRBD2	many	TGTGCCAGCAGCTTAACCCTAGCGGGGGGTCAAGATACGCAGTATTTT	CASSLTLAGGQDTQYF
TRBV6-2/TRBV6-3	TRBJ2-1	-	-	TGTGCCAGCGCAAAGGGACCCCCCAATGAGCAGTTCTTC	CASAKGPPNEQFF
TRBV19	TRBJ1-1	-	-	TGTGCCAGTTCGGGGGTTGAGAGCACTGAAGCTTTCTTT	CASSGVESTEAFF
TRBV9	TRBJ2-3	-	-	TGTGCCAGCAGCGTGGCTAGCGGCACAGATACGCAGTATTTT	CASSVASGTDTQYF
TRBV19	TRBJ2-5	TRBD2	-	TGTGCCAGCCGGACTAGCGGGAGTAGGGAGACCCAGTACTTC	CASRTSGSRETQYF
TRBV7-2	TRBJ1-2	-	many	TGTGCCAGCAGCCCCGGACGGAACTATGGCTACACCTTC	CASSPGRNYGYTF
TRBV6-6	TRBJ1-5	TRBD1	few	TGTGCCAGTTGGGACAGGGGGGATCAGCCCCAGCATTTT	CASWDRGDQPQHF
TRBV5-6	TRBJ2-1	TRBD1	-	TGTGCCAGCAGCTTGGTGGCAGGGGGTTGGTCCTACAATGAGCAGTTCTTC	CASSLVAGGWSYNEQFF
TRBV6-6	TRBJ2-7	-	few	TGTGCCAGCAGTTACTCGAGGTTTTACGAGCAGTACTTC	CASSYSRFYEQYF